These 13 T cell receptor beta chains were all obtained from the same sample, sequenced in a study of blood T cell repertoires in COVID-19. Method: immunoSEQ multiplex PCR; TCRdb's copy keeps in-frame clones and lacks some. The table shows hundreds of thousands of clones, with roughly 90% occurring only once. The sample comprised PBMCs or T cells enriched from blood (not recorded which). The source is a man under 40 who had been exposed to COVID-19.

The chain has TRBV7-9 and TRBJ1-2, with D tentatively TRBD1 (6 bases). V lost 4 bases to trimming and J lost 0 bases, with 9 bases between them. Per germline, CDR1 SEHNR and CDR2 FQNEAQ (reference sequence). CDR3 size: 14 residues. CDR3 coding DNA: TGTGCCAGCAGCTGGACAGATGCTAACTATGGCTACACCTTC. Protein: CASSWTDANYGYTF.

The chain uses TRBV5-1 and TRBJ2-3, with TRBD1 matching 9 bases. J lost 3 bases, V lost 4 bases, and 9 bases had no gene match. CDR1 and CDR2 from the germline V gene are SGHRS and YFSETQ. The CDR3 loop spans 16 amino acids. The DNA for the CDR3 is TGCGCCAGCAGCCCTAGTGGGACAGGGACAACAGATACGCAGTATTTT. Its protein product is CASSPSGTGTTDTQYF.

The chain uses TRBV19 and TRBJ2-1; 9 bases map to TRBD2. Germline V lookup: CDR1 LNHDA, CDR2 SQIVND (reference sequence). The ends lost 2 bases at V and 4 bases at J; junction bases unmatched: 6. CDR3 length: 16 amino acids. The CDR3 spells CASSIRVAGVYNEQFF. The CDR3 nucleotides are TGTGCCAGTAGTATAAGGGTAGCGGGGGTATACAATGAGCAGTTCTTC.

The CDR3 bases are TGTGCCAGCAGCCGAGGAAGCGCACCCTATGGCTACACCTTC. This encodes CASSRGSAPYGYTF. This chain joins TRBV13 and TRBJ1-2, with no clear D. Between the trimmed V and J ends, which lost 5 bases and 4 bases, there was a span of 14 bases. Germline V gives CDR1 PRHDT, CDR2 FYEKMQ (reference sequence). The CDR3 sequence is 14 residues long.

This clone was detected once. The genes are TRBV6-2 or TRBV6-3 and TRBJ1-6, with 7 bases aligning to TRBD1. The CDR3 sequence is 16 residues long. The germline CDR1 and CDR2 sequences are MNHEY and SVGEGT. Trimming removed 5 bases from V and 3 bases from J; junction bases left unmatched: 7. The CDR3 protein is CASSAGTEVYNSPLHF. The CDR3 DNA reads TGTGCCAGCAGTGCCGGGACAGAAGTCTATAATTCACCCCTCCACTTT.

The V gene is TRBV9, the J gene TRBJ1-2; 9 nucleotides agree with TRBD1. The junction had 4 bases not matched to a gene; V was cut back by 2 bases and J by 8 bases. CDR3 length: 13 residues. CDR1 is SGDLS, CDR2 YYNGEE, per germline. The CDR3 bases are TGTGCCAGCAGCGTGACAGGGGGTAGGGGCTACACCTTC. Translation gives CASSVTGGRGYTF.

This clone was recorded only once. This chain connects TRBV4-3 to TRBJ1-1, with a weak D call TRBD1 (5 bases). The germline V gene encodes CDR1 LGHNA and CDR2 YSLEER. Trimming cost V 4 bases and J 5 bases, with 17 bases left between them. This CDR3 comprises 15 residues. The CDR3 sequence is CASSLTGRGGTEAFF. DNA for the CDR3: TGCGCCAGCAGCCTCACGGGGCGGGGGGGTACTGAAGCTTTCTTT.

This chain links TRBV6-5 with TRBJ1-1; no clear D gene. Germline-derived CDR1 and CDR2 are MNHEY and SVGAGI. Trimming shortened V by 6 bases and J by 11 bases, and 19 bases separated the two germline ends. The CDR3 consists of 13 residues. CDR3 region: CASSGQDAREAFF. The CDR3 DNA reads TGTGCCAGCAGCGGCCAGGATGCAAGGGAGGCTTTCTTT.

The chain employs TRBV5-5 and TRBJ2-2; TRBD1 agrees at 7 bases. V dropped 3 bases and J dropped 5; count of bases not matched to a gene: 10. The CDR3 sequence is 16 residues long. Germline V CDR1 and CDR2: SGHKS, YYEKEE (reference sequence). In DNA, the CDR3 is TGTGCCAGCAGCTCTCAAGGGGGCTTGTTTACCGGGGAGCTGTTTTTT. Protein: CASSSQGGLFTGELFF.

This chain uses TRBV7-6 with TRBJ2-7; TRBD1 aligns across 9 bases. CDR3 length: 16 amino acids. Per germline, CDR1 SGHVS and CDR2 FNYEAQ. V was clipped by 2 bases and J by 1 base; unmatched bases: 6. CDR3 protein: CASSLISGQGSYEQYF. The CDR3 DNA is TGTGCCAGCAGCTTAATCTCGGGACAGGGTTCCTACGAGCAGTACTTC.

In nucleotides, the CDR3 is TGCGCCAGCAGCCAAGTCCACGGCTACGAGCAGTACTTC. Encoded protein: CASSQVHGYEQYF. J is TRBJ2-7 and V is TRBV4-3, with D unresolved. The CDR3 runs 13 residues. Trimming removed 1 base at V and 3 bases at J, with 7 bases between. Germline CDR1 and CDR2: LGHNA and YSLEER.

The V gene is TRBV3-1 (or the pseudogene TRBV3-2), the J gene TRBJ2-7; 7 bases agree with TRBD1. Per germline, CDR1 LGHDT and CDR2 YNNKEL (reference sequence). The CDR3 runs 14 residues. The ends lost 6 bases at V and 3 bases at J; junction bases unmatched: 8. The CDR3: CASRPTGSIYEQYF. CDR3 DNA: TGTGCCAGCAGACCGACAGGGTCTATCTACGAGCAGTACTTC.

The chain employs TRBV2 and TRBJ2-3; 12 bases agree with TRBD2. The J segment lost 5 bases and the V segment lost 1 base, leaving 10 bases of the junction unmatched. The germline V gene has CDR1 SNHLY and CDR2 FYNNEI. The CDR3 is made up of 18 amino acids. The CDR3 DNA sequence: TGTGCCAGCAGTGAAGACCTACTAGCGGGGGGCGTGAAAGATACGCAGTATTTT. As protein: CASSEDLLAGGVKDTQYF. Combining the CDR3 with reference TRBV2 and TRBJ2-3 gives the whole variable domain EPEVTQTPSHQVTQMGQEVILRCVPISNHLYFYWYRQILGQKVEFLVSFYNNEISEKSEIFDDQFSVERPDGSNFTLKIRSTKLEDSAMYFCASSEDLLAGGVKDTQYFGPGTRLTVL.